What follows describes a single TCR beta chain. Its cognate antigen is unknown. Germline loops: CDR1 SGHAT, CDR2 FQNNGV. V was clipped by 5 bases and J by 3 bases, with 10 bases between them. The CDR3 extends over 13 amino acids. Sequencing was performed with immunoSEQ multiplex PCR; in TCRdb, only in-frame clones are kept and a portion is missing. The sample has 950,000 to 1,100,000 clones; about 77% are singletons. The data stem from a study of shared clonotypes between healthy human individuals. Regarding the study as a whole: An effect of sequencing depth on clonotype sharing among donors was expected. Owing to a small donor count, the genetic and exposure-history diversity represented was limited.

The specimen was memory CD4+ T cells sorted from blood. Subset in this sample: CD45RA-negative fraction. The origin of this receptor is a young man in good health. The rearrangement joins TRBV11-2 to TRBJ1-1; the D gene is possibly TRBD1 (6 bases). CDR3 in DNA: TGTGCCAGCAGCATCCACAGGGACACTGAAGCTTTCTTT. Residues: CASSIHRDTEAFF.